The source of this TCR beta chain is a study of blood T cell repertoires in COVID-19. Trimming removed 1 base at V and 9 bases at J, with 6 bases between. Germline V gene lookup returns CDR1 LGHDT and CDR2 YNNKEL (reference sequence). The CDR3 contains 11 residues. Only in-frame clones appear in the TCRdb table, and some are missing; sequencing was by immunoSEQ multiplex PCR. Among over 90,000 clones, roughly 76% were seen once, and the ten largest hold around 5.2%. This TCR derives from a man of 80 years or more with COVID-19, enrolled during active disease. The rearrangement joins TRBV3-1 (or the pseudogene TRBV3-2) to TRBJ1-1, with D hard to call. Sequenced: peripheral blood. CDR3 protein: CASSQGAQAFF. The CDR3 nucleotides read TGTGCCAGCAGCCAAGGGGCCCAAGCTTTCTTT.